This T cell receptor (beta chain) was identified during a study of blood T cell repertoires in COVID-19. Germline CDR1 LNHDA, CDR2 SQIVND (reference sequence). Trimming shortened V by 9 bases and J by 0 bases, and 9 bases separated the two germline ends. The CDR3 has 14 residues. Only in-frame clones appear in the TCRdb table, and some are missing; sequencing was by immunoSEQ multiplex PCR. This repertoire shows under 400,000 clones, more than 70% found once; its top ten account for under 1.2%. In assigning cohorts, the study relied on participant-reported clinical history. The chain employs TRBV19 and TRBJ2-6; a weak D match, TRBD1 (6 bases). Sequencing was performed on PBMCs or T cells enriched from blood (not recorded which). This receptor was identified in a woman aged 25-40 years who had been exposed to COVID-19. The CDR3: CASRGFSGANVLTF. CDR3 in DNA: TGTGCCAGCAGGGGATTCTCTGGGGCCAACGTCCTGACTTTC.